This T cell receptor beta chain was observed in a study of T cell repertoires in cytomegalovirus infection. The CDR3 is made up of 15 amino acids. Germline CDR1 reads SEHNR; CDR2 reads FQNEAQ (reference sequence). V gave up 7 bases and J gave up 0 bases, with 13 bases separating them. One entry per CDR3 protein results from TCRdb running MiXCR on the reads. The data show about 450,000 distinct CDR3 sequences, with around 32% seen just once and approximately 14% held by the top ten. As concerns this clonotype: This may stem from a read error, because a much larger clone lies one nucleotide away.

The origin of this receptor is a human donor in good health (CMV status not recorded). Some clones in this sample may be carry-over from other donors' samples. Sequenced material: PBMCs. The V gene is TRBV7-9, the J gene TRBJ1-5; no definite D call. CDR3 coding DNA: TGTGCCAGCAACATACAGTGGAATAGCAATCAGCCCCAGCATTTT. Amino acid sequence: CASNIQWNSNQPQHF.